This T cell receptor beta chain was sequenced for a study of response to subunit inactivated influenza vaccine. This clonotype was observed a handful of times. TCRdb reprocessed the RT-PCR reads with MiXCR, giving one entry per CDR3 protein. Among a few hundred thousand distinct CDR3 sequences listed, 10% to 15% were seen once. Trimming took 3 bases from V and 4 from J, leaving 12 bases between them. This CDR3 has 14 residues. CDR1 and CDR2 from the germline V gene are KGHSH and LQKENI. Specimen: non-naive T cells sorted from PBMCs, collected roughly 2 weeks before vaccination. This chain links TRBV18 with TRBJ1-2; D is undetermined. This sequence originates from a man in his fifties or sixties who received an inactivated influenza vaccine. CDR3: CASSPGLTAYGYTF. The DNA for the CDR3 is TGTGCCAGCTCACCGGGCCTGACGGCCTATGGCTACACCTTC.